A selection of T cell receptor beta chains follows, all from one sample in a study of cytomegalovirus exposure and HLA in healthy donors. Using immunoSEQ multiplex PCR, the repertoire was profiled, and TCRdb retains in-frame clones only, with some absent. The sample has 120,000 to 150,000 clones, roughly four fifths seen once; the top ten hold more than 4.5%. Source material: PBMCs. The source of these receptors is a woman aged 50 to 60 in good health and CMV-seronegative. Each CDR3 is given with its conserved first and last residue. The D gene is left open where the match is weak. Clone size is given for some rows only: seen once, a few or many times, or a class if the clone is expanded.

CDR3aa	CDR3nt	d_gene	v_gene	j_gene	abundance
CASSDSTRLEDFYGYTF	TGTGCCAGCAGTGACTCAACCCGGCTTGAGGACTTCTATGGCTACACCTTC	-	TRBV2	TRBJ1-2	-
CASSIRTSGAQETQYF	TGTGCCAGTAGTATAAGGACTAGCGGGGCACAAGAGACCCAGTACTTC	TRBD2	TRBV19	TRBJ2-5	-
CASSFGEGAAKNIQYF	TGTGCCAGCAGTTTCGGTGAGGGGGCGGCCAAAAACATTCAGTACTTC	TRBD1	TRBV27	TRBJ2-4	-
CASSFGQAQAVGETQYF	TGCGCCAGCAGCTTCGGACAAGCCCAGGCGGTCGGGGAGACCCAGTACTTC	-	TRBV5-1	TRBJ2-5	-
CSVESIRSNYGYTF	TGCAGCGTTGAGTCGATCAGGTCTAACTATGGCTACACCTTC	-	TRBV29-1	TRBJ1-2	-
CASSLRGRADTQYF	TGTGCCAGCAGTTTGAGAGGGAGAGCAGATACGCAGTATTTT	-	TRBV6-5	TRBJ2-3	once
CASSELRGTGGEKLFF	TGTGCCAGCAGTGAATTGAGGGGGACAGGGGGGGAAAAACTGTTTTTT	TRBD1	TRBV2	TRBJ1-4	-
CASRSGTSSYNEQFF	TGTGCCAGCAGATCCGGGACTAGCTCCTACAATGAGCAGTTCTTC	TRBD2	TRBV4-2	TRBJ2-1	-
CASSVAKRAGGKDGYTF	TGTGCCAGCAGCGTAGCTAAGCGGGCAGGGGGCAAGGATGGCTACACCTTC	TRBD1	TRBV9	TRBJ1-2	-
CASSQDPVTDTQYF	TGCGCCAGCAGCCAAGATCCGGTCACAGATACGCAGTATTTT	-	TRBV4-1	TRBJ2-3	few
CASSQKSPARLWALHF	TGCGCCAGCAGCCAAAAAAGCCCCGCCCGACTTTGGGCCCTCCACTTT	-	TRBV4-3	TRBJ1-6	few
CASSPRENYGYTF	TGTGCCAGCAGCCCCCGGGAGAACTATGGCTACACCTTC	-	TRBV6-4	TRBJ1-2	once
CASSLRQGFGNTIYF	TGTGCCAGTAGTCTCAGACAGGGTTTTGGAAACACCATATATTTT	TRBD1	TRBV19	TRBJ1-3	-
CASSPSGGGLNTEAFF	TGTGCCAGCAGCCCTTCGGGGGGCGGCTTGAACACTGAAGCTTTCTTT	-	TRBV9	TRBJ1-1	once
CASGDYKAETQYF	TGTGCCAGCGGGGACTATAAAGCGGAGACCCAGTACTTC	TRBD2	TRBV7-9	TRBJ2-5	-
CSATGLAGGEQYF	TGCAGCGCTACCGGACTAGCCGGGGGCGAGCAGTACTTC	TRBD2	TRBV29-1	TRBJ2-7	-
CASTPLLAGIGELFF	TGTGCCAGTACCCCCTTGCTAGCGGGGATCGGGGAGCTGTTTTTT	TRBD2	TRBV19	TRBJ2-2	-